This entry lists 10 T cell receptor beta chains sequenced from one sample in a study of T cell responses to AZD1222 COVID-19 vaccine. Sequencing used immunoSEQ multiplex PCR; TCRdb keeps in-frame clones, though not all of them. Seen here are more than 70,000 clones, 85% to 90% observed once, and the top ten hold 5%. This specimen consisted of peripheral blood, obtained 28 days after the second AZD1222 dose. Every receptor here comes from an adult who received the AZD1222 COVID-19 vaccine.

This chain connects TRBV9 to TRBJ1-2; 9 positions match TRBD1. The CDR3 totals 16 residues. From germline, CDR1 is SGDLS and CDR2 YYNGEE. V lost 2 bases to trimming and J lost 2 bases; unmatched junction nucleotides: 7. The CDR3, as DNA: TGTGCCAGCAGCGTCGGGGACAGGGCTCCAAACTATGGCTACACCTTC. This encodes CASSVGDRAPNYGYTF.

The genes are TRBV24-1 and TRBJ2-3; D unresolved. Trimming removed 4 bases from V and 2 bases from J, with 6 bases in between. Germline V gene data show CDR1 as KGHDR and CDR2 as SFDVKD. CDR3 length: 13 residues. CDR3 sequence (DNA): TGTGCCACCAGTGACAGGAACACAGATACGCAGTATTTT. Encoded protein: CATSDRNTDTQYF.

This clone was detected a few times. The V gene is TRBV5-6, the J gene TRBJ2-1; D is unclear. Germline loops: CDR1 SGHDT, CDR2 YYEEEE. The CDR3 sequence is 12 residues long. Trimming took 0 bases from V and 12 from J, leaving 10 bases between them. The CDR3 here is CASSLGAIGQFF. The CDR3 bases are TGTGCCAGCAGCTTGGGCGCCATTGGGCAGTTCTTC.

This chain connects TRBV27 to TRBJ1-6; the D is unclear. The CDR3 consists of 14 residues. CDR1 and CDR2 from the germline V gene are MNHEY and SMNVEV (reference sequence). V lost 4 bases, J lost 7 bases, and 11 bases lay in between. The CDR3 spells CASSYGVINSPLHF. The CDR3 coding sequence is TGTGCCAGCAGTTATGGGGTGATAAATTCACCCCTCCACTTT.

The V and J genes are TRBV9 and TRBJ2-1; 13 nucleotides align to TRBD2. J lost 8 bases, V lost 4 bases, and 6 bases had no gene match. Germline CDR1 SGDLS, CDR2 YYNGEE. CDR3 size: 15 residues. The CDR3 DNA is TGTGCCAGCAGCAAACGACTAGCGGGGGGTCATGAGCAGTTCTTC. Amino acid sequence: CASSKRLAGGHEQFF.

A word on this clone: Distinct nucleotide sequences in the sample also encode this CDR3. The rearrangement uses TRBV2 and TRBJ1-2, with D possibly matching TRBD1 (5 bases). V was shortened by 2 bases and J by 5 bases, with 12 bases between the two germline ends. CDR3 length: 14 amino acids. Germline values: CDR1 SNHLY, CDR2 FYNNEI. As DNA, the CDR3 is TGTGCCAGCAGTGAACAAGGGGCGCGGTATGGCTACACCTTC. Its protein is CASSEQGARYGYTF.

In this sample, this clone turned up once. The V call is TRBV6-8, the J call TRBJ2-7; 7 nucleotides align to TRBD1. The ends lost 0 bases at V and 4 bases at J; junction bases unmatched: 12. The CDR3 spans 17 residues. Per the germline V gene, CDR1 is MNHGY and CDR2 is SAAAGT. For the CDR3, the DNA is TGTGCCAGCAGTTACTCCATGACAGGGACCGTGGGGTACGAGCAGTACTTC. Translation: CASSYSMTGTVGYEQYF.

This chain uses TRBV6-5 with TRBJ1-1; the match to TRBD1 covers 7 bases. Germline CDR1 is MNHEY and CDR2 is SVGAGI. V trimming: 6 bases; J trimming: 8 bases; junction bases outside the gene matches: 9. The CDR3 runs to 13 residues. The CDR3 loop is CASSPQGGSEAFF. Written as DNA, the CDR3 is TGTGCCAGCAGCCCCCAAGGGGGCAGCGAAGCTTTCTTT.

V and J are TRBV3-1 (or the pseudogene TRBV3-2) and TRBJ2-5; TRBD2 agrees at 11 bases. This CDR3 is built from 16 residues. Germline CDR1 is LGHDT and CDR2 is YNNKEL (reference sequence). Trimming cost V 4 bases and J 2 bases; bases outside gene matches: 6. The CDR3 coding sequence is TGTGCCAGCAGCCTTCATAGCGGGGGGGGACAAGAGACCCAGTACTTC. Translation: CASSLHSGGGQETQYF.

CDR3 in amino acids: CASSWGYSNQPQHF. For the CDR3, the DNA is TGTGCCAGCAGTTGGGGATATAGCAATCAGCCCCAGCATTTT. The chain has TRBV6-1 and TRBJ1-5; unclear D gene. The V end lost 5 bases, the J end lost 0 bases, and 8 bases lay between the germline ends. Germline CDR1 and CDR2: MNHNS and SASEGT. This CDR3 spans 14 amino acids.